The 20 T cell receptor beta chains in this list originate from one sample, sequenced in a study of CD8 T cells in ankylosing spondylitis. Study-wide results and caveats: For ankylosing spondylitis blood, a TCR beta motif of 7 or 8 highly homologous variants appeared characteristic.

Their antigens remain unidentified. TCRdb fed the 5' RACE reads into MiXCR, producing one record per CDR3 protein. This repertoire shows 500,000 to 550,000 distinct CDR3 sequences, about 12% found once; its top ten account for over 6.5%. The specimen sequenced was blood, either unsorted or a sorted T cell fraction (not recorded which). These receptors all come from a male donor with ankylosing spondylitis.

The chain links TRBV3-1 to TRBJ2-7; 7 bases line up with TRBD2. Trimming at V came to 2 bases and at J to 6 bases, leaving 7 bases not matched to a gene. This CDR3 comprises 14 residues. Germline CDR1 and CDR2: LGHDT and YNNKEL (reference sequence). The CDR3 protein is CASSQNGGRAEQYF. In nucleotides, the CDR3 is TGTGCCAGCAGCCAAAATGGCGGGAGAGCCGAGCAGTACTTC.

In its sample, this clonotype was seen a few times. V usage is TRBV2 and J usage is TRBJ2-7; 16 nucleotides agree with TRBD2. This CDR3 is built from 16 residues. Per germline, CDR1 SNHLY and CDR2 FYNNEI. V shed 5 bases, J shed 2 bases, and the junction held 3 bases outside the gene matches. Written as DNA, the CDR3 is TGTGCCAGCAGTCCGGGACTAGCGGGAGGGCCCTACGAGCAGTACTTC. This encodes CASSPGLAGGPYEQYF.

In this sample, this clonotype turned up a few times. The chain uses TRBV12-5 and TRBJ1-1, with 7 bases matching TRBD1. The CDR3 consists of 13 residues. V gave up 4 bases and J gave up 7 bases; unmatched junction bases: 6. Germline V gene sequence: CDR1 LGHNT, CDR2 FRNRAP. Written as DNA, the CDR3 is TGTGCTAGTGGTTGGACAGGAGCCAGTGAAGCTTTCTTT. Translation gives CASGWTGASEAFF.

This clonotype was seen at least ten times. The V gene is TRBV6-1, the J gene TRBJ1-3; the D gene is possibly TRBD1 (6 bases). The CDR3 loop spans 14 amino acids. Germline values: CDR1 MNHNS, CDR2 SASEGT. V lost 5 bases to trimming and J lost 8 bases, with 16 bases between them. CDR3 sequence reads: CASSQTGTSDTIYF. For the CDR3, the DNA is TGTGCCAGCAGTCAAACAGGGACGTCGGACACCATATATTTT.

The chain joins TRBV20-1 to TRBJ2-3, with 9 bases fitting TRBD1. The V gene end was trimmed by 6 bases and the J gene end by 6 bases; junction bases not matched to a gene: 10. Germline CDR1 and CDR2: DFQATT and SNEGSKA (reference sequence). CDR3 length: 14 residues. In DNA, the CDR3 is TGCAGTGCACACCGGGACAGGGTACCGGATACGCAGTATTTT. Translation: CSAHRDRVPDTQYF.

This clonotype showed up just once. This chain connects TRBV2 to TRBJ2-3; maybe TRBD1 (6 bases). CDR1 SNHLY and CDR2 FYNNEI come from the germline V gene. V shed 7 bases and J shed 1 base, with 21 bases lying between them. This CDR3 contains 17 residues. Here the CDR3 reads CASIMGPPRGGTDTQYF. The CDR3 region has the DNA TGTGCCAGCATCATGGGGCCTCCCAGGGGCGGCACAGATACGCAGTATTTT.

Points on this clonotype: A much larger clone differs from this one at a single base, so this may be a read error. Since the CDR3 does not end with the conserved phenylalanine or tryptophan, this likely comes from a read error. The V call is TRBV28, the J call TRBJ2-1, with 7 bases fitting TRBD1. From germline, CDR1 is MDHEN and CDR2 SYDVKM. V lost 6 bases and J lost 0; bases outside the gene matches: 5. The CDR3 extends over 15 amino acids. CDR3 bases: TGTGCCAGCAGCCGGGACAGAAGCTCCTACAATGAGCAGTTCCTC. Protein sequence: CASSRDRSSYNEQFL.

This clonotype was picked up a small number of times. The genes are TRBV20-1 and TRBJ2-3, with a possible D match to TRBD2 (6 bases). This CDR3 region has 13 residues. Trimming pared 3 bases from V and 12 bases from J, leaving 19 bases between. CDR1 and CDR2 (germline): DFQATT, SNEGSKA (reference sequence). The chain's CDR3 is CSARPSLGGPQYF. The CDR3, as DNA: TGCAGTGCTAGGCCCTCGTTGGGGGGACCCCAGTATTTT.

This clonotype has only a few counts. The V gene is TRBV24-1, the J gene TRBJ2-1, with 9 nucleotides matching TRBD2. V shed 6 bases, J shed 7 bases, and the junction held 0 bases outside the gene matches. The CDR3 is made up of 12 amino acids. The germline CDR1 and CDR2 sequences are KGHDR and SFDVKD. The CDR3 DNA follows: TGTGCCACCAGTACTAGCGGGAATGAGCAGTTCTTC. This translates into CATSTSGNEQFF.

This clonotype occurred many times. The rearrangement links TRBV12-3 or TRBV12-4 to TRBJ1-2; D is unresolved. This CDR3 is built from 13 residues. With 6 bases removed from V and 4 bases from J, the gap between germline ends came to 12 bases. CDR3 nucleotide sequence: TGTGCCAGCAGCCCGCCCTATGTCTATGGCTACACCTTC. Its translation: CASSPPYVYGYTF.

The chain links TRBV6-2 or TRBV6-3 to TRBJ2-7; the match to TRBD2 covers 12 bases. This CDR3 comprises 15 residues. Germline CDR1 is MNHEY and CDR2 is SVGEGT. Trimming took 5 bases from V and 5 from J; bases not matched to a gene: 7. The CDR3 DNA reads TGTGCCAGCAGTGGAGGACTAGCGGGATGGAACGAGCAGTACTTC. This translates into CASSGGLAGWNEQYF.

This clonotype has just a few counts. The V and J genes are TRBV25-1 and TRBJ2-7; perhaps TRBD1 as D (6 bases). V was clipped by 5 bases and J by 2 bases, with 10 bases between them. The CDR3 has 13 residues. CDR1 and CDR2 from the germline V gene are MGHDK and SYGVNS. The CDR3 DNA is TGTGCCAGCAGTCGGCAGGGGACCTACGAGCAGTACTTC. Its protein is CASSRQGTYEQYF.

This clonotype occurred many times. The chain is built from TRBV7-9 and TRBJ2-3; D not certain. Trimming pared 1 base from V and 2 bases from J, leaving 7 bases between. The length of the CDR3 is 14 residues. The germline V gene has CDR1 SEHNR and CDR2 FQNEAQ (reference sequence). The CDR3 region has the DNA TGTGCCAGCAGCTTAGGGCAGCCCACAGATACGCAGTATTTT. Its protein is CASSLGQPTDTQYF.

This chain joins TRBV15 and TRBJ2-7, with TRBD2 matching 12 bases. There are 15 residues in the CDR3. Trimming took 4 bases from V and 3 from J; bases not matched to a gene: 4. The germline V gene has CDR1 LNHNV and CDR2 YYDKDF (reference sequence). This CDR3 is CATSTGLAGHYEQYF. DNA of the CDR3: TGTGCCACCAGCACCGGACTAGCGGGGCACTACGAGCAGTACTTC.

Ten or more counts support this clonotype. The rearrangement links TRBV7-2 to TRBJ2-2; D call uncertain. This CDR3 has 17 residues. Trimming took off 3 bases at V and 4 bases at J, with 18 bases between the two ends. In germline, CDR1 is SGHTA, CDR2 FQGNSA. The CDR3 region is CASSFSNLGPSTGELFF. The CDR3 coding sequence is TGTGCCAGCAGCTTTTCTAATTTAGGGCCCTCCACCGGGGAGCTGTTTTTT.

This rearrangement joins TRBV10-3 to TRBJ2-3; no definite D call. Per germline, CDR1 ENHRY and CDR2 SYGVKD. The CDR3 totals 11 residues. V lost 2 bases to trimming and J lost 8 bases, with 5 bases between them. The chain's CDR3 is CAISEETTQYF. Written as DNA, the CDR3 is TGTGCCATCAGTGAGGAGACTACGCAGTATTTT.

This clonotype was recorded many times. The chain uses TRBV4-1 and TRBJ2-1, with a tentative D call TRBD2 (6 bases). Germline V lookup: CDR1 MGHRA, CDR2 YSYEKL. Trimming cost V 1 base and J 4 bases, with 14 bases left between them. The CDR3 is made up of 16 amino acids. The CDR3 DNA reads TGCGCCAGCAGCCAAGCCAGGGCTAGCGCATACAATGAGCAGTTCTTC. It translates to CASSQARASAYNEQFF.

V and J are TRBV3-1 and TRBJ2-1, with TRBD2 as a possible D gene (5 bases). The V end lost 4 bases, the J end lost 1 base, and 14 bases lay between the germline ends. Germline CDR1 LGHDT, CDR2 YNNKEL (reference sequence). The CDR3 runs to 16 residues. For the CDR3, the DNA is TGTGCCAGCAGCCGAGTGAGGGCCTCTTCCTACAATGAGCAGTTCTTC. Residues: CASSRVRASSYNEQFF.

This sequence joins TRBV11-3 and TRBJ2-1; 7 bases agree with TRBD1. V dropped 4 bases and J dropped 4; count of bases not matched to a gene: 4. The germline V gene encodes CDR1 SGHNT and CDR2 YENEEA. The CDR3 runs 14 residues. CDR3 loop: CASSSGTDYNEQFF. CDR3 DNA: TGTGCCAGCAGCTCAGGGACAGATTACAATGAGCAGTTCTTC.

This clonotype was counted only a few times. The chain combines TRBV2 with TRBJ2-3, with 10 positions matching TRBD1. The ends lost 6 bases at V and 6 bases at J; junction bases unmatched: 0. This CDR3 comprises 12 residues. Germline CDR1 reads SNHLY; CDR2 reads FYNNEI. CDR3 amino acids: CASRDRGDTQYF. As DNA, the CDR3 is TGTGCCAGCAGGGACAGGGGGGATACGCAGTATTTT.